A single sample gave rise to the 8 T cell receptor beta chains below, sequenced in a study of long-term antiretroviral therapy in people with HIV. The authors ran the immunoSEQ assay, v3.0, at survey level. The data were produced by immunoSEQ multiplex PCR, yet TCRdb's version contains in-frame clones alone and is incomplete. The sample contains around 15,000 clones, around 90% of which appear only once. Sequenced here: unsorted PBMCs, sampled 6.9 years after starting antiretroviral therapy. These receptor sequences come from a man aged 50-60 years with HIV.

The gene calls are TRBV6-5 and TRBJ1-4; D not resolved. Trimming removed 1 base at V and 3 bases at J, with 9 bases between. The CDR3 extends over 15 amino acids. Germline V gives CDR1 MNHEY, CDR2 SVGAGI. In nucleotides, the CDR3 is TGTGCCAGCAGTTACTACGGCAGCCCTAATGAAAAACTGTTTTTT. This codes for CASSYYGSPNEKLFF.

The V and J genes are TRBV29-1 and TRBJ1-4; D gene uncertain. CDR1 and CDR2 (germline): SQVTM, ANQGSEA. Between the trimmed V and J ends, which lost 3 bases and 3 bases, there was a span of 14 bases. This CDR3 is 15 amino acids long. The CDR3 reads CSVERWAGSNEKLFF. The DNA for the CDR3 is TGCAGCGTTGAGCGGTGGGCTGGATCTAATGAAAAACTGTTTTTT.

The rearrangement links TRBV28 to TRBJ2-7, with 7 bases aligning to TRBD2. The CDR3 is made up of 16 amino acids. Germline CDR1 MDHEN, CDR2 SYDVKM. V dropped 8 bases and J dropped 2; count of bases not matched to a gene: 15. DNA for the CDR3: TGTGCCAGCCGCGTCCTGGCGGGAGCCGTCGCCTACGAGCAGTACTTC. Residues: CASRVLAGAVAYEQYF.

The chain combines TRBV7-2 with TRBJ2-2; TRBD2 matches 11 bases. J was trimmed by 5 bases and V by 1 base; bases with no gene match: 3. Germline loops: CDR1 SGHTA, CDR2 FQGNSA. The CDR3 covers 16 residues. CDR3 coding DNA: TGTGCCAGCAGCTTAGGGCCTAGCGGGAGGACCGGGGAGCTGTTTTTT. Translating it yields CASSLGPSGRTGELFF.

This chain connects TRBV19 to TRBJ1-5; D remains unclear. Trimming left V 2 bases short and J 7 bases short, with 18 bases between. Per germline, CDR1 LNHDA and CDR2 SQIVND (reference sequence). CDR3 length: 16 residues. The CDR3 DNA reads TGTGCCAGTAGTATACCCGGAGGTGAACCCGAACAGCCCCAGCATTTT. This encodes CASSIPGGEPEQPQHF.

The chain is built from TRBV5-1 and TRBJ2-7; no firm D call. The V end was cut by 3 bases, the J end by 6 bases, with 13 bases between. Germline values: CDR1 SGHRS, CDR2 YFSETQ. The CDR3 contains 13 residues. This CDR3 reads CASSSIRRPEQYF. The CDR3 DNA follows: TGCGCCAGCAGCTCCATTCGAAGGCCCGAGCAGTACTTC.

The V gene is TRBV7-2, the J gene TRBJ1-3, with TRBD1 as a possible D gene (5 bases). V lost 5 bases to trimming and J lost 0 bases, with 23 bases between them. The CDR3 loop spans 19 amino acids. Germline V lookup: CDR1 SGHTA, CDR2 FQGNSA. The CDR3 sequence is CASSHVAQGIGASGNTIYF. The CDR3 DNA reads TGTGCCAGCAGCCACGTCGCGCAGGGAATTGGAGCCTCTGGAAACACCATATATTTT.

The CDR3 nucleotides are TGTGCCAGCAGCTTAGCTGGTAGCGGCAGGGAGACCCAGTACTTC. Its translation is CASSLAGSGRETQYF. The gene calls are TRBV7-2 and TRBJ2-5; D perhaps matches TRBD2 (6 bases). The V gene's germline CDR1 is SGHTA and CDR2 FQGNSA. This CDR3 has 15 residues. V was clipped by 0 bases and J by 5 bases, with 13 bases between them.